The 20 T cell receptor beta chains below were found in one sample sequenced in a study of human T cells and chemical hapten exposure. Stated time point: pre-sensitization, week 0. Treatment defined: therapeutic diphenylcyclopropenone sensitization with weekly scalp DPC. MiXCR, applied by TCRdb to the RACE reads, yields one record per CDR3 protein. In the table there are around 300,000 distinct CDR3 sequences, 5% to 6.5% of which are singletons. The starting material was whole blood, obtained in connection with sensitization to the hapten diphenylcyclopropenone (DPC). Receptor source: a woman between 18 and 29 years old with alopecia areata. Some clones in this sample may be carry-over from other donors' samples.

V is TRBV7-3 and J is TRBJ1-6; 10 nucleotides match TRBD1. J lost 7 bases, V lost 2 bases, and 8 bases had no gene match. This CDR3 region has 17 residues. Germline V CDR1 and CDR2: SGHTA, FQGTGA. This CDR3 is CASSLGPRTGGNSPLHF. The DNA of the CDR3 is TGTGCCAGCAGCTTAGGCCCTCGGACAGGGGGGAATTCACCCCTCCACTTT. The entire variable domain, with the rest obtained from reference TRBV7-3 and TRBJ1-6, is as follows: GAGVSQTPSNKVTEKGKYVELRCDPISGHTALYWYRQSLGQGPEFLIYFQGTGAADDSGLPNDRFFAVRPEGSVSTLKIQRTERGDSAVYLCASSLGPRTGGNSPLHFGNGTRLTVT.

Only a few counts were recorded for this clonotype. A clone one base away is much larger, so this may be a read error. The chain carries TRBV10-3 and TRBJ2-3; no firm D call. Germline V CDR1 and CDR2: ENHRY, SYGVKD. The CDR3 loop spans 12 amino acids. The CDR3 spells CAISESADSQYF. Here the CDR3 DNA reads TGTGCCATCAGTGAGTCGGCAGATTCGCAGTATTTT.

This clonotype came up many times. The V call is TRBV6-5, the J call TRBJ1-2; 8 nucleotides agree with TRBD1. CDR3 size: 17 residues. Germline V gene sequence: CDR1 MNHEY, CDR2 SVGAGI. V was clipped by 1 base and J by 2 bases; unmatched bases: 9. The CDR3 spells CASSYFPGQARNYGYTF. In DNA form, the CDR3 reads TGTGCCAGCAGTTACTTCCCGGGACAGGCCAGAAACTATGGCTACACCTTC.

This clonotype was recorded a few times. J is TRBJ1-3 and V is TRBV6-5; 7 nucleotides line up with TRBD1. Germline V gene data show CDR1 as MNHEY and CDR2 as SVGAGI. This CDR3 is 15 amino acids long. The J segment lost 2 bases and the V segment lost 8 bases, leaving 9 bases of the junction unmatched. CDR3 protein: CASGPGQWPGNTIYF. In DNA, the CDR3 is TGTGCCAGCGGCCCGGGACAGTGGCCTGGAAACACCATATATTTT.

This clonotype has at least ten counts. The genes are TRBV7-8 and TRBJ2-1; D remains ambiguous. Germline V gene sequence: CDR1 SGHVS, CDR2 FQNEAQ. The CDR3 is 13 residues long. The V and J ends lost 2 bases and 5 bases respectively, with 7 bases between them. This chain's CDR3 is CASSLTENNEQFF. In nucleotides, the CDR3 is TGTGCCAGCAGCTTAACAGAAAACAATGAGCAGTTCTTC.

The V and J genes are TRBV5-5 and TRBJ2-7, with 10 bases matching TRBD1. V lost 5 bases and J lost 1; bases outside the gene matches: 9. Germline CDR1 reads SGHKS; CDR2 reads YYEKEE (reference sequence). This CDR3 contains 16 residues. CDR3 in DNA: TGTGCCAGCAGAGTAGGGACAGGGGTATTTTCCTACGAGCAGTACTTC. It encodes CASRVGTGVFSYEQYF. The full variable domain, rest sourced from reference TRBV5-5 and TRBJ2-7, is DAGVTQSPTHLIKTRGQQVTLRCSPISGHKSVSWYQQVLGQGPQFIFQYYEKEERGRGNFPDRFSARQFPNYSSELNVNALLLGDSALYLCASRVGTGVFSYEQYFGPGTRLTVT.

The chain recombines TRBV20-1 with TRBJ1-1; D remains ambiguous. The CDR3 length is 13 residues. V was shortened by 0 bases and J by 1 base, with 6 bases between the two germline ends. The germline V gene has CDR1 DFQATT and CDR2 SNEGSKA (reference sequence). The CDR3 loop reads CSARDAENTEAFF. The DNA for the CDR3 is TGCAGTGCTAGAGATGCAGAGAACACTGAAGCTTTCTTT.

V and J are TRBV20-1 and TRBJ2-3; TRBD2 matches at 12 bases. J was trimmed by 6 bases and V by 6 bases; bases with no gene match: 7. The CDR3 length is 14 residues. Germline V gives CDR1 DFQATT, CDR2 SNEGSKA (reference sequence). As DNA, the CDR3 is TGCAGTGCAAATAGGGGGACTAGCGGGGATACGCAGTATTTT. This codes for CSANRGTSGDTQYF.

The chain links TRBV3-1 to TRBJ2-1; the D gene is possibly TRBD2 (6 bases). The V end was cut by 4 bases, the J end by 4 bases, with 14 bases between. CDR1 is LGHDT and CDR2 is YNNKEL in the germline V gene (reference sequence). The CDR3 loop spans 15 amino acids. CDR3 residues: CASSPATGVYNEQFF. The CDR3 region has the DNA TGTGCCAGCAGCCCCGCGACGGGGGTGTACAATGAGCAGTTCTTC.

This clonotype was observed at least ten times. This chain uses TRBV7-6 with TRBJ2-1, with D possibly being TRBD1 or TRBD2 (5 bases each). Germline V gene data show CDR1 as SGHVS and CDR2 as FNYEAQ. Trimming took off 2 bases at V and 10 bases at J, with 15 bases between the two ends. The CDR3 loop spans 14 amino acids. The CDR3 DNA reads TGTGCCAGCAGCTTATCGAGTTCCAGGGACGAGCAGTTCTTC. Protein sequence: CASSLSSSRDEQFF.

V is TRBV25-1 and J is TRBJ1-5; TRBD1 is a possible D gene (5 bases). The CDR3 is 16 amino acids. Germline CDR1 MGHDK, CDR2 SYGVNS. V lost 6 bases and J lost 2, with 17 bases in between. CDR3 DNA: TGTGCCAGCAGCTACTGGGGGATCGATGGCAATCAGCCCCAGCATTTT. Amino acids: CASSYWGIDGNQPQHF.

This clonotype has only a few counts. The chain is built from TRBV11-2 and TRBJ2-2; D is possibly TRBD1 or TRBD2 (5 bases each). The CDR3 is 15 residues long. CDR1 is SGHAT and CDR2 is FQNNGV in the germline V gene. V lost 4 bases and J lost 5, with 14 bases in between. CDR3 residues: CASSSLPRGTGELFF. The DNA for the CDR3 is TGTGCCAGCAGCTCGCTCCCGAGGGGAACCGGGGAGCTGTTTTTT.

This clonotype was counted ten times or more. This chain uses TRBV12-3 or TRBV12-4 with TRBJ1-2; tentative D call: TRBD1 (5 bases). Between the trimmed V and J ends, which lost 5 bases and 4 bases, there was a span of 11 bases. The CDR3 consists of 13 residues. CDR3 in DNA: TGTGCCAGCAGTAAGGGACCGTCCTATGGCTACACCTTC. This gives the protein CASSKGPSYGYTF.

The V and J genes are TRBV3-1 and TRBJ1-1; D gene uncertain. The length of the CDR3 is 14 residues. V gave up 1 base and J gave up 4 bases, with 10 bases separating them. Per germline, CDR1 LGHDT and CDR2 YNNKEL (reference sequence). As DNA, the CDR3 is TGTGCCAGCAGCCAAGGTATGTCTGGCACTGAAGCTTTCTTT. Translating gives CASSQGMSGTEAFF.

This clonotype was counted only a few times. The CDR3 coding sequence is TGTGCCAGCAGTTACTCGAGGGGGTCCAAAAACATTCAGTACTTC. The encoded protein is CASSYSRGSKNIQYF. The chain joins TRBV6-5 to TRBJ2-4; maybe TRBD1 (6 bases). V lost 0 bases and J lost 2, with 8 bases in between. CDR3 length: 15 residues. The V gene's germline CDR1 is MNHEY and CDR2 SVGAGI.

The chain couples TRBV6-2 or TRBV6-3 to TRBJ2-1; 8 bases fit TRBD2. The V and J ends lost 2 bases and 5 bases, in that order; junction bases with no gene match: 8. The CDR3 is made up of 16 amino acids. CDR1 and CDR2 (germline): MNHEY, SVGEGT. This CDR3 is CASSYAQGLANNEQFF. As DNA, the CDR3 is TGTGCCAGCAGTTACGCCCAAGGACTAGCTAACAATGAGCAGTTCTTC.

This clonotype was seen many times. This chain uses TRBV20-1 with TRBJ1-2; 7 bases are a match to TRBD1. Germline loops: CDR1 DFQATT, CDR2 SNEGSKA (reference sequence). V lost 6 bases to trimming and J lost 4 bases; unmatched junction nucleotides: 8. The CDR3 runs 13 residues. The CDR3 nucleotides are TGCAGTGCGCCGACAGGGCCTGGCTATGGCTACACCTTC. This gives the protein CSAPTGPGYGYTF.

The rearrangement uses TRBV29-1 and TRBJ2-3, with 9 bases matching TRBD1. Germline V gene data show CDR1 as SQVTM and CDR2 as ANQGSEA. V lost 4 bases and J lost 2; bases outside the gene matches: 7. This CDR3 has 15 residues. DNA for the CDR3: TGCAGCGTTGGGGGACAGGGTATATTCACAGATACGCAGTATTTT. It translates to CSVGGQGIFTDTQYF.

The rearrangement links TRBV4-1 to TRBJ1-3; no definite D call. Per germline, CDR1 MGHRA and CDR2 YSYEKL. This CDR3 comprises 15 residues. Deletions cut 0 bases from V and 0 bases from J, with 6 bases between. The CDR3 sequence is CASSQEGVSGNTIYF. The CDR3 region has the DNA TGCGCCAGCAGCCAAGAGGGTGTCTCTGGAAACACCATATATTTT.

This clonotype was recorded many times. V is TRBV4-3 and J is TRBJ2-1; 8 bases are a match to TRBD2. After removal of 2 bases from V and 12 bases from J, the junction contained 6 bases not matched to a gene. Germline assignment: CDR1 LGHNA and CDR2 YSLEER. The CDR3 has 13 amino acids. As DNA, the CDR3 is TGCGCCAGCAGCCAATATACAACTAGCGGGCAGTTCTTC. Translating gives CASSQYTTSGQFF.